This T cell receptor beta chain came from a study of shared clonotypes between healthy human individuals. The study, taken as a whole, reports: With several donors compared, 4% to 5% of naive CD4 clonotypes were shared.

Details on this clone: The antigen remains unidentified.

Looked up from germline, CDR1 is LNHDA and CDR2 is SQIVND (reference sequence). This CDR3 has 14 residues. V lost 8 bases to trimming and J lost 0 bases, with 14 bases between them. Using immunoSEQ multiplex PCR, the repertoire was profiled, and TCRdb retains in-frame clones only, with some absent. This sample has nearly 1,000,000 clones; over 60% occur once, and the top ten carry roughly 1.5%. This sequence joins TRBV19 and TRBJ2-7; weak D call: TRBD1 (6 bases). The sequence came from a man aged 18 to 35 in good health. Material: memory CD4+ T cells sorted from blood. As to subset: CD45RA-negative fraction. The CDR3 spells CASADRLLSYEQYF. For the CDR3, the DNA is TGTGCCAGTGCAGACAGGCTCCTCTCCTACGAGCAGTACTTC.